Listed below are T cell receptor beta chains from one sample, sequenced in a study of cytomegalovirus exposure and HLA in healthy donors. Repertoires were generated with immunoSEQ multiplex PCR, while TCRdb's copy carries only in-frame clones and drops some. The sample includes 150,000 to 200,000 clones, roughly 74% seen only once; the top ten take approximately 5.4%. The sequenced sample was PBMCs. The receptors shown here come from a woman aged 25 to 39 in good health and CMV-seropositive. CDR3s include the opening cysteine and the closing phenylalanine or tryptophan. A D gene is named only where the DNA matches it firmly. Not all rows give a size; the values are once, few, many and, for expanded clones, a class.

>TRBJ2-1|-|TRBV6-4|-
CASSDTPLRSSYNEQFF
TGTGCCAGCAGTGACACCCCCTTAAGGAGCTCCTACAATGAGCAGTTCTTC
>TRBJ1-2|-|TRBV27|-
CASSPQRLNYGYTF
TGTGCCAGCAGTCCGCAGAGACTTAACTATGGCTACACCTTC
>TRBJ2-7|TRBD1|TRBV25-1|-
CASSESGKVDRWGREQYF
TGTGCCAGCAGTGAATCCGGAAAGGTGGACAGGTGGGGTAGGGAGCAGTACTTC
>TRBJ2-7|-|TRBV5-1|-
CASSLNGVSISYEQYF
TGCGCCAGCAGCTTGAACGGGGTAAGCATATCCTACGAGCAGTACTTC
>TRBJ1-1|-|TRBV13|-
CASSLRSRTDPIYEAFF
TGTGCCAGCAGCTTAAGATCCCGGACAGACCCAATTTATGAAGCTTTCTTT
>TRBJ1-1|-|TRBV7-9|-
CASSSFLDRSLEAFF
TGTGCCAGCAGCTCGTTCCTAGACAGGAGCCTTGAAGCTTTCTTT
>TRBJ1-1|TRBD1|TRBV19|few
CASSIPGQGSVMNTEAFF
TGTGCCAGTAGTATCCCGGGACAGGGGTCCGTGATGAACACTGAAGCTTTCTTT
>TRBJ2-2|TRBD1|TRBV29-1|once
CSVGQGPTGELFF
TGCAGCGTTGGACAGGGTCCCACCGGGGAGCTGTTTTTT
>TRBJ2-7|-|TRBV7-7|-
CASSLSTEPSYEQYF
TGTGCTAGCAGCTTGTCCACAGAACCCTCCTACGAGCAGTACTTC
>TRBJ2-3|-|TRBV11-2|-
CASSLELRGPTDTQYF
TGTGCCAGCAGCTTAGAATTGCGAGGGCCCACAGATACGCAGTATTTT
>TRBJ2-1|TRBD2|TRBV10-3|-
CAIGVNHWTSGRNEQFF
TGTGCCATCGGAGTAAACCACTGGACTAGCGGGAGAAATGAGCAGTTCTTC
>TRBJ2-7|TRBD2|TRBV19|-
CASGKPSGRTGLSYEQYF
TGTGCCAGTGGTAAGCCTAGCGGGAGAACGGGGTTATCCTACGAGCAGTACTTC
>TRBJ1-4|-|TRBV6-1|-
CASSEYGGGSEKLFF
TGTGCCAGCAGTGAATACGGGGGAGGATCCGAGAAACTGTTTTTT
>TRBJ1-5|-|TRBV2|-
CASKVAAAQPQHF
TGTGCCAGCAAGGTTGCAGCGGCTCAGCCCCAGCATTTT
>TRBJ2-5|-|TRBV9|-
CASSPGTPQETQYF
TGTGCCAGCAGCCCCGGGACACCCCAAGAGACCCAGTACTTC
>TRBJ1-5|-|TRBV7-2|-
CASSYRGNQPQHF
TGTGCCAGCAGCTACAGGGGCAATCAGCCCCAGCATTTT
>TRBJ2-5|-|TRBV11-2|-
CASSASWAQETQYF
TGTGCCAGCTCGGCGTCCTGGGCCCAAGAGACCCAGTACTTC
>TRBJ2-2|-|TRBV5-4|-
CASSLTGMGTGELFF
TGTGCCAGCAGCTTGACGGGGATGGGTACCGGGGAGCTGTTTTTT
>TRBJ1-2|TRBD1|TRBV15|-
CATSRTGVYGYTF
TGTGCCACCAGCAGGACAGGGGTTTATGGCTACACCTTC
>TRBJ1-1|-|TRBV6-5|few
CASSYSLIKNTEAFF
TGTGCCAGCAGTTACTCCCTTATAAAGAACACTGAAGCTTTCTTT
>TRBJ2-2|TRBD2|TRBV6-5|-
CASSWRGAAMEKLFF
TGTGCCAGCAGTTGGCGGGGGGCCGCGATGGAGAAGCTGTTTTTT
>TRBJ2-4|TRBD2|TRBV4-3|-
CASSQVSRGGENIQYF
TGCGCCAGCAGCCAAGTGTCGCGGGGGGGAGAAAACATTCAGTACTTC
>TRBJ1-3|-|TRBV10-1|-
CASSDGTNPGNTIYF
TGCGCCAGCAGTGATGGGACAAATCCTGGAAACACCATATATTTT
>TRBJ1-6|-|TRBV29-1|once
CSVGMEGSPLHF
TGCAGCGTGGGGATGGAGGGGTCACCCCTCCACTTT
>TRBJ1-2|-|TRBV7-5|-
CARSYPDRGDYGYTF
TGTGCCAGAAGCTATCCGGACAGGGGCGACTATGGCTACACCTTC
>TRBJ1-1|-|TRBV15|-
CATSSQGTEAFF
TGTGCCACCAGCTCCCAGGGCACTGAAGCTTTCTTT
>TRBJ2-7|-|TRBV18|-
CASSPSGDEQYF
TGTGCCAGCTCACCCTCAGGGGACGAGCAGTACTTC
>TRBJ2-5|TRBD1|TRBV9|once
CASSPRTGKETQYF
TGTGCCAGCAGCCCACGGACAGGGAAAGAGACCCAGTACTTC
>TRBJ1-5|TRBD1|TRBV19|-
CASSRISTGWEDQPQHF
TGTGCCAGTAGTCGAATATCGACAGGGTGGGAGGATCAGCCCCAGCATTTT
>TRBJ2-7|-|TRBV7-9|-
CASSSVDISYEQYF
TGTGCCAGCAGCTCTGTAGACATTTCCTACGAGCAGTACTTC
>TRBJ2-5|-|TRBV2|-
CASSVQGLETQYF
TGTGCCAGCAGTGTTCAGGGTTTAGAGACCCAGTACTTC
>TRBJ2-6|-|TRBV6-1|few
CANGGAWANVLTF
TGTGCCAATGGGGGCGCCTGGGCCAACGTCCTGACTTTC
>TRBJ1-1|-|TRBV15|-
CATSRGLDGANTEAFF
TGTGCCACCAGCAGAGGTCTCGACGGAGCGAACACTGAAGCTTTCTTT
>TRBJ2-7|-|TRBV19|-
CASSAGQFTGEQYF
TGTGCCAGTAGTGCAGGACAATTTACAGGCGAGCAGTACTTC
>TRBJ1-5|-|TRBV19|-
CASSETGTFNQPQHF
TGTGCCAGTAGTGAGACAGGAACCTTCAATCAGCCCCAGCATTTT
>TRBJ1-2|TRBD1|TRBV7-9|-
CASSLGTEAGYTF
TGTGCCAGCAGCCTCGGGACAGAAGCTGGCTACACCTTC
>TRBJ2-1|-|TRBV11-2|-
CASSSSSDEQFF
TGTGCCAGCAGCTCCTCTAGCGATGAGCAGTTCTTC
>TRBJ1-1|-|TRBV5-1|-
CASSLGGTNTEAFF
TGCGCCAGCAGCTTGGGGGGGACTAACACTGAAGCTTTCTTT
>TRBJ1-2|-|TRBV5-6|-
CASSLGAYDYGYTF
TGTGCCAGCAGCTTGGGGGCGTACGACTATGGCTACACCTTC
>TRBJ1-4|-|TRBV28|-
CASRGFSLEKLFF
TGTGCCAGCAGGGGCTTCAGCCTGGAAAAACTGTTTTTT
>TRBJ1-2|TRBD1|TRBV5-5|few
CASSLGWDRGGYTF
TGTGCCAGCAGCTTGGGATGGGACAGGGGAGGCTACACCTTC
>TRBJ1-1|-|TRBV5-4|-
CASSWDNPTEAFF
TGTGCCAGCAGTTGGGACAATCCCACTGAAGCTTTCTTT